The 13 T cell receptor beta chains reported below all come from one sample, sequenced in a study of beta chain features in type 1 diabetes. Study findings and constraints: Shorter TCRB CDR3s, moderately but significantly so, were found in Type 1 diabetes patients in all four CD4+ subsets.

The whole isolated RNA underwent reverse transcription, so sequencing captured expressed TCRB transcripts. Only in-frame clones appear in the TCRdb table, and some are missing; sequencing was by immunoSEQ multiplex PCR. The sample has 250,000 to 300,000 clones, approximately 25% seen once. The antigens for these receptors are not known. The sequenced material came from naive CD4+ T cells from blood. These receptors were collected from a woman aged 25-40 years with type 1 diabetes.

Only a few counts were recorded for this clone. The rearrangement uses TRBV9 and TRBJ2-3, with 8 positions matching TRBD1. With 6 bases clipped from V and 1 base from J, the junction kept 4 bases outside the gene matches. Per germline, CDR1 SGDLS and CDR2 YYNGEE. This CDR3 is built from 14 residues. CDR3 amino acids: CASTPGQGTDTQYF. In DNA, the CDR3 is TGTGCCAGCACTCCGGGACAGGGCACAGATACGCAGTATTTT.

This clone was counted between two and nine times. DNA for the CDR3: TGTGCCATCAACCAGGCTAAGATGAACACTGAAGCTTTCTTT. It yields the protein CAINQAKMNTEAFF. V usage is TRBV10-3 and J usage is TRBJ1-1; D is undetermined. Germline CDR1 reads ENHRY; CDR2 reads SYGVKD. This CDR3 has 14 residues. The V end lost 7 bases, the J end lost 0 bases, and 12 bases lay between the germline ends.

The chain combines TRBV5-1 with TRBJ1-1, with 9 positions matching TRBD1. Germline V gene lookup returns CDR1 SGHRS and CDR2 YFSETQ. V shed 0 bases, J shed 3 bases, and the junction held 6 bases outside the gene matches. The CDR3 covers 16 residues. The CDR3 sequence: CASSLARGQGDTEAFF. The CDR3 DNA is TGCGCCAGCAGCTTGGCCAGGGGACAGGGAGACACTGAAGCTTTCTTT. The full variable domain, completed using reference TRBV5-1 and TRBJ1-1, is KAGVTQTPRYLIKTRGQQVTLSCSPISGHRSVSWYQQTPGQGLQFLFEYFSETQRNKGNFPGRFSGRQFSNSRSEMNVSTLELGDSALYLCASSLARGQGDTEAFFGQGTRLTVV.

The chain links TRBV27 to TRBJ1-2; D remains ambiguous. This CDR3 comprises 13 residues. The V and J ends lost 3 bases and 3 bases respectively, with 8 bases between them. CDR1 is MNHEY and CDR2 is SMNVEV in the germline V gene (reference sequence). This CDR3 reads CASSFSTYYGYTF. The CDR3 DNA follows: TGTGCCAGCAGTTTTTCGACTTACTATGGCTACACCTTC.

This rearrangement joins TRBV30 to TRBJ1-1; D possibly corresponds to TRBD1 (5 bases). The V end lost 1 base, the J end lost 6 bases, and 9 bases lay between the germline ends. The CDR3 spans 12 residues. Germline V CDR1 and CDR2: GTSNPN, SVGIG (reference sequence). This chain's CDR3 is CAWSGRAPEAFF. CDR3 DNA: TGTGCCTGGAGTGGCAGGGCGCCTGAAGCTTTCTTT.

A few counts support this clone. V and J are TRBV4-1 and TRBJ1-4; tentative D call: TRBD1 (5 bases). Germline V gives CDR1 MGHRA, CDR2 YSYEKL. V lost 10 bases and J 0 bases, leaving 9 bases between the germline ends. The CDR3 is made up of 13 amino acids. In DNA, the CDR3 is TGCGCCACAGAGACAGCAACTAATGAAAAACTGTTTTTT. This encodes CATETATNEKLFF.

This clone was picked up a small number of times. Other nucleotide sequences from this sample produce the same CDR3. V and J are TRBV29-1 and TRBJ1-2, with 9 bases matching TRBD1. Unmatched junction bases numbered 4, after V lost 6 bases and J lost 5 bases. Germline assignment: CDR1 SQVTM and CDR2 ANQGSEA. This CDR3 has 12 amino acids. The CDR3: CSVAGTGYGYTF. In nucleotides, the CDR3 is TGCAGCGTGGCCGGGACAGGGTATGGCTACACCTTC.

This clone was seen only a few times. The chain uses TRBV6-5 and TRBJ1-2, with a weak D call TRBD1 (5 bases). The length of the CDR3 is 16 residues. V lost 0 bases and J 4 bases, leaving 15 bases between the germline ends. The germline CDR1 and CDR2 sequences are MNHEY and SVGAGI. The CDR3 here is CASSYSSGIPLYGYTF. Here the CDR3 DNA reads TGTGCCAGCAGTTACTCGTCAGGGATCCCCCTCTATGGCTACACCTTC.

The V gene is TRBV2, the J gene TRBJ2-2; 8 nucleotides align to TRBD1. The CDR3 loop spans 14 amino acids. The ends lost 5 bases at V and 4 bases at J; junction bases unmatched: 3. Germline-derived CDR1 and CDR2 are SNHLY and FYNNEI. CDR3 DNA: TGTGCCAGCAGTTGGACAGGGAGCACCGGGGAGCTGTTTTTT. Its protein product is CASSWTGSTGELFF. The variable domain in full, completed from reference TRBV2 and TRBJ2-2, reads EPEVTQTPSHQVTQMGQEVILRCVPISNHLYFYWYRQILGQKVEFLVSFYNNEISEKSEIFDDQFSVERPDGSNFTLKIRSTKLEDSAMYFCASSWTGSTGELFFGEGSRLTVL.

J is TRBJ1-2 and V is TRBV5-4, with 8 bases that match TRBD1. This CDR3 has 17 amino acids. V shed 2 bases, J shed 2 bases, and the junction held 11 bases outside the gene matches. Germline V gene lookup returns CDR1 SGHNT and CDR2 YYREEE (reference sequence). The CDR3 DNA sequence: TGTGCCAGCAGCTTTGGGGTGACGACAGGGGTAAACTATGGCTACACCTTC. It is translated as CASSFGVTTGVNYGYTF.

This clone has a single count. This rearrangement joins TRBV7-9 to TRBJ2-5; 8 bases fit TRBD1. Germline loops: CDR1 SEHNR, CDR2 FQNEAQ (reference sequence). CDR3 length: 14 amino acids. J lost 3 bases, V lost 4 bases, and 4 bases had no gene match. This chain's CDR3 is CASSSRTGKETQYF. The CDR3 region has the DNA TGTGCCAGCAGCTCCCGGACAGGGAAAGAGACCCAGTACTTC.

This clone was seen a few times. This chain joins TRBV6-5 and TRBJ2-3, with a tentative D call TRBD2 (5 bases). Trimming took 7 bases from V and 2 from J, leaving 16 bases between them. The CDR3 is 15 amino acids. Germline assignment: CDR1 MNHEY and CDR2 SVGAGI. The CDR3 nucleotides are TGTGCCAGCACCCCTACGGGCGGGCCCACAGATACGCAGTATTTT. Its protein product is CASTPTGGPTDTQYF.

The chain uses TRBV10-3 and TRBJ2-7; 7 nucleotides line up with TRBD1. This CDR3 comprises 11 residues. From germline, CDR1 is ENHRY and CDR2 SYGVKD. Trimming took 6 bases from V and 6 from J; bases not matched to a gene: 2. In DNA form, the CDR3 reads TGTGCCATCAGGACAGGGACCGAGCAGTACTTC. Amino acids: CAIRTGTEQYF.